This TCR beta chain stems from a study of blood T cell repertoires in COVID-19. Study-level background: The origin of the acute and convalescent COVID-19 samples was the United States, Italy and Spain. T cells, B-cell-depleted T cells, or PBMCs supplied cDNA or gDNA.

Authors' methods: Amplification of reference gene primers provided the estimated nucleated cell counts. Profiled with immunoSEQ multiplex PCR; TCRdb holds only in-frame clones, not every one. V and J calls and clone size are copied from that table; D and trimming were computed from the DNA. The table includes fewer than 200,000 clones, approximately 80% detected once. In germline, CDR1 is SGHAT, CDR2 FQNNGV. V trimming: 1 base; J trimming: 0 bases; junction bases outside the gene matches: 7. This CDR3 spans 17 amino acids. Sequenced: peripheral blood. This chain connects TRBV11-2 to TRBJ1-1; 8 bases are a match to TRBD1. The clonotype comes from a human donor in a cohort sampled during active COVID-19. CDR3 amino acids: CASSLVGQGALNTEAFF. The CDR3 bases are TGTGCCAGCAGCTTAGTGGGGCAGGGGGCTTTGAACACTGAAGCTTTCTTT.